This T cell receptor (beta chain) came from a study of CD8+ T cells in alopecia areata. Looking at the study overall: Treated patients were scored for severity by percent of scalp affected.

Concerning this clone: Its antigen is as yet unknown.

Trimming took 7 bases from V and 7 from J; bases not matched to a gene: 15. CDR3 length: 16 residues. Germline V gene lookup returns CDR1 SQVTM and CDR2 ANQGSEA. Sample treatment: oral pan-JAK inhibitor, 5-10 mg twice daily. Extracted RNA was reverse transcribed into cDNA, the sequencing template. Method: immunoSEQ multiplex PCR; TCRdb's copy keeps in-frame clones and lacks some. The data contain hundreds of thousands of clones, 66% of them singletons. Study-level points and caveats: Clonality in the scalp and expanded CD8+ clones ranked among the top 100 were significantly decreased by tofacitinib. For lesional scalp, especially alopecia totalis/universalis, clonality was higher than in normal scalp.

The TCR was taken from a human donor with alopecia areata. The rearrangement uses TRBV29-1 and TRBJ1-5; 11 positions match TRBD1. Sequences were derived from CD4+ T cells sorted from blood, sampled between weeks 43 and 45, from a patient treated with tofacitinib. The CDR3 DNA reads TGCAGCGGCCCTGGTGGGACAGGGGGTCTTCTACAGCCCCAGCATTTT. It codes for CSGPGGTGGLLQPQHF. Complete variable domain (other parts from reference TRBV29-1 and TRBJ1-5): SAVISQKPSRDICQRGTSLTIQCQVDSQVTMMFWYRQQPGQSLTLIATANQGSEATYESGFVIDKFPISRPNLTFSTLTVSNMSPEDSSIYLCSGPGGTGGLLQPQHFGDGTRLSIL.